Each of the 2 T cell receptor beta chains below was sequenced from the same sample in a study of response to subunit inactivated influenza vaccine. TCRdb independently ran MiXCR on the RT-PCR reads; one entry per CDR3 protein. The repertoire includes some 550,000 distinct CDR3 sequences, 20% to 25% of them detected once, and 2.5% to 3% sits in the top ten. These data were also filed under a second study, of T cells expressing NK-cell markers. That study adds: Synthesis of TCR beta cDNA relied on 5'RACE template switching carrying UMIs.

Material: CD4+ T cells sorted from PBMCs, obtained roughly 12 days after vaccination. The receptors were gathered from a man aged 45-60 years who received an inactivated influenza vaccine.

The V gene is TRBV5-5, the J gene TRBJ2-7; D remains unclear. The V gene's germline CDR1 is SGHKS and CDR2 YYEKEE (reference sequence). There are 15 residues in the CDR3. V gave up 0 bases and J gave up 2 bases, with 12 bases separating them. The CDR3 loop is CASSLVRIGPYEQYF. The CDR3 nucleotides read TGTGCCAGCAGCTTGGTTCGGATAGGACCCTACGAGCAGTACTTC.

The chain links TRBV5-5 to TRBJ2-5; maybe TRBD1 (6 bases). This CDR3 is built from 16 residues. Germline loops: CDR1 SGHKS, CDR2 YYEKEE (reference sequence). Trimming removed 0 bases from V and 5 bases from J, with 17 bases in between. As DNA, the CDR3 is TGTGCCAGCAGCTTGGCCATTAGCAGGGGATCGGAGACCCAGTACTTC. It specifies CASSLAISRGSETQYF.